The 22 T cell receptor beta chains listed next were all sequenced from one sample in a study of sequential checkpoint blockade in melanoma. Method: immunoSEQ multiplex PCR; TCRdb's copy keeps in-frame clones and lacks some. In the table there are about 6,100 clones, around half of which are singletons. Treatment meaning: randomized to nivolumab then ipilimumab (arm A) or the reverse (arm B). This material consisted of CD8+ T cells sorted from blood (inferred from file names), taken from a patient given nivolumab and ipilimumab in sequence. These receptors were obtained from a human patient with melanoma. Some clones in this sample may be carry-over from other donors' samples.

The CDR3 region has the DNA TGTGCCAGCAGTGACTCGGACAGGGGGTACCAGCCCCAGCATTTT. Amino acids: CASSDSDRGYQPQHF. The V and J genes are TRBV28 and TRBJ1-5, with 10 bases identical to TRBD1. V lost 5 bases, J lost 7 bases, and 8 bases stayed unmatched. There are 15 residues in the CDR3. Germline CDR1 is MDHEN and CDR2 is SYDVKM.

The J gene is TRBJ2-5, the V gene TRBV4-1, with no clear D. The end of the DNA fits TRBJ2-7 better, so the J call may be wrong. Germline loops: CDR1 MGHRA, CDR2 YSYEKL. This CDR3 is built from 11 residues. This CDR3 is CASSRGSEQYF. DNA of the CDR3: TGCGCCAGCAGCCGTGGCAGCGAGCAGTACTTC.

CDR3 DNA: TGTGCCAGCAGCTTGGGCGGGGACTCCTACGAGCAGTACTTC. Protein: CASSLGGDSYEQYF. The rearrangement uses TRBV5-6 and TRBJ2-7; tentative D call: TRBD2 (6 bases). Per the germline V gene, CDR1 is SGHDT and CDR2 is YYEEEE. CDR3 length: 14 amino acids. Trimming pared 0 bases from V and 0 bases from J, leaving 7 bases between. Looking up the rest from reference TRBV5-6 and TRBJ2-7 gives the full variable domain: DAGVTQSPTHLIKTRGQQVTLRCSPKSGHDTVSWYQQALGQGPQFIFQYYEEEERQRGNFPDRFSGHQFPNYSSELNVNALLLGDSALYLCASSLGGDSYEQYFGPGTRLTVT.

Only a few counts were recorded for this clone. This may be a read error: a much more frequent sequence differs by one nucleotide. V and J are TRBV5-1 and TRBJ1-1; D unclear. CDR3 length: 14 amino acids. The germline CDR1 and CDR2 sequences are SGHRS and YFSETQ. V lost 3 bases, J lost 1 base, and 10 bases lay in between. The CDR3 spells CASSSDGRNTEAFF. For the CDR3, the DNA is TGCGCCAGCAGCTCCGATGGGCGGAACACTGAAGCTTTCTTT.

This chain uses TRBV29-1 with TRBJ1-2; tentatively, D is TRBD1 (5 bases). Germline V gives CDR1 SQVTM, CDR2 ANQGSEA. V gave up 2 bases and J gave up 8 bases, with 15 bases separating them. The CDR3 runs to 13 residues. CDR3 protein: CSVESIDGAGYTF. The DNA of the CDR3 is TGCAGCGTTGAATCTATTGATGGGGCGGGCTACACCTTC. The entire variable domain, with the rest obtained from reference TRBV29-1 and TRBJ1-2, is as follows: SAVISQKPSRDICQRGTSLTIQCQVDSQVTMMFWYRQQPGQSLTLIATANQGSEATYESGFVIDKFPISRPNLTFSTLTVSNMSPEDSSIYLCSVESIDGAGYTFGSGTRLTVV.

This clone was observed a handful of times. This chain joins TRBV7-6 and TRBJ2-7; 7 bases map to TRBD2. Looked up from germline, CDR1 is SGHVS and CDR2 is FNYEAQ. This CDR3 has 13 amino acids. Trimming cost V 1 base and J 3 bases; bases outside gene matches: 0. The CDR3 region is CASSLGGGYEQYF. Written as DNA, the CDR3 is TGTGCCAGCAGCTTAGGGGGGGGCTACGAGCAGTACTTC.

The chain combines TRBV29-1 with TRBJ2-7, with 8 bases that match TRBD2. V shed 4 bases and J 2 bases; nucleotides not matched to a gene: 22. CDR1 is SQVTM, CDR2 ANQGSEA, per germline. The CDR3 has 19 residues. The CDR3 spells CSVVDRGGRGHFFAYEQYF. In DNA, the CDR3 is TGCAGCGTTGTAGATCGGGGGGGCCGGGGCCATTTTTTTGCCTACGAGCAGTACTTC.

The rearrangement joins TRBV27 to TRBJ2-3; D is unclear. This CDR3 spans 12 amino acids. Trimming pared 5 bases from V and 2 bases from J, leaving 5 bases between. Germline CDR1 and CDR2: MNHEY and SMNVEV (reference sequence). The CDR3 sequence is CASSTPTDTQYF. CDR3 DNA: TGTGCCAGCAGTACTCCCACAGATACGCAGTATTTT.

The chain couples TRBV9 to TRBJ2-7; TRBD1 matches 7 bases. V lost 3 bases to trimming and J lost 1 base; unmatched junction nucleotides: 7. The CDR3 runs to 15 residues. From germline, CDR1 is SGDLS and CDR2 YYNGEE. Here the CDR3 reads CASSARGQDSYEQYF. In DNA, the CDR3 is TGTGCCAGCAGCGCGCGCGGACAGGATTCCTACGAGCAGTACTTC.

To note about this clone: One junction end does not reproduce the germline sequence, and a read error may be involved. The chain employs TRBV5-4 and TRBJ2-7; 8 bases fit TRBD1. The CDR3 consists of 16 residues. Germline CDR1 is SGHNT and CDR2 is YYREEE (reference sequence). The CDR3: CARSLVHRQGSHEQYF. The CDR3, as DNA: TGTGCCAGAAGCTTGGTCCATCGACAGGGGTCCCACGAGCAGTACTTC. The variable domain in full, with the rest retrieved from reference TRBV5-4 and TRBJ2-7, is ETGVTQSPTHLIKTRGQQVTLRCSSQSGHNTVSWYQQALGQGPQFIFQYYREEENGRGNFPPRFSGLQFPNYSSELNVNALELDDSALYLCARSLVHRQGSHEQYFGPGTRLTVT.

V gene TRBV6-4 combines with J gene TRBJ2-6, with a weak D call TRBD1 (5 bases). V was shortened by 3 bases and J by 3 bases, with 6 bases between the two germline ends. The CDR3 contains 14 residues. Germline CDR1 reads MRHNA; CDR2 reads SNTAGT. The CDR3 sequence is CASSEDIGANVLTF. The CDR3 nucleotides read TGTGCCAGCAGTGAGGACATTGGGGCCAACGTCCTGACTTTC.

The rearrangement joins TRBV10-3 to TRBJ1-2; D possibly corresponds to TRBD1 (6 bases). The CDR3 is 16 amino acids. The ends were cut back, 1 base at V and 4 bases at J, with 16 bases in the middle. From germline, CDR1 is ENHRY and CDR2 SYGVKD. The CDR3 region has the DNA TGTGCCATCAGTGAGTTCGGACAGCCCTTGGCCTATGGCTACACCTTC. Encoded protein: CAISEFGQPLAYGYTF.

This clone was seen repeatedly, ten times or more. V gene TRBV29-1 combines with J gene TRBJ1-1; D might be TRBD1 (5 bases). V lost 6 bases and J lost 8, with 28 bases in between. Germline V gene sequence: CDR1 SQVTM, CDR2 ANQGSEA. The CDR3 extends over 16 amino acids. As DNA, the CDR3 is TGCAGCGTCTTACTAGGGGAGGGGACGATGTTGGGGGAAGCTTTCTTT. It encodes CSVLLGEGTMLGEAFF.

Of note for this clone: This may stem from a read error, because a much larger clone lies one nucleotide away. This chain joins TRBV5-6 and TRBJ1-1; D ambiguous. Per the germline V gene, CDR1 is SGHDT and CDR2 is YYEEEE. The V and J ends lost 4 bases and 1 base respectively, with 8 bases between them. CDR3 size: 13 residues. The CDR3 DNA reads TGTGCCAGCAGCGTGAACAGGAACACTGAAGCTTTCTTT. This sequence encodes CASSVNRNTEAFF.

This clone was counted between two and nine times. The V call is TRBV27, the J call TRBJ1-5; tentative D call: TRBD1 (6 bases). Trimming removed 5 bases at V and 6 bases at J, with 17 bases between. In germline, CDR1 is MNHEY, CDR2 SMNVEV (reference sequence). There are 15 residues in the CDR3. The CDR3 DNA sequence: TGTGCCAGCAGTCCCACACAGGGAGTACGTCAGCCCCAGCATTTT. Encoded protein: CASSPTQGVRQPQHF.

CDR3 in DNA: TGTGCCAGCAGTTCCCGACCGGGACAGGATGGCTACACCTTC. This codes for CASSSRPGQDGYTF. This chain connects TRBV7-8 to TRBJ1-2, with 8 bases that match TRBD1. The CDR3 covers 14 residues. Trimming at V came to 6 bases and at J to 6 bases, leaving 9 bases not matched to a gene. Germline V gives CDR1 SGHVS, CDR2 FQNEAQ. The whole variable domain, filled in from reference TRBV7-8 and TRBJ1-2, reads GAGVSQSPRYKVAKRGQDVALRCDPISGHVSLFWYQQALGQGPEFLTYFQNEAQLDKSGLPSDRFFAERPEGSVSTLKIQRTQQEDSAVYLCASSSRPGQDGYTFGSGTRLTVV.

This clone was seen only a few times. This rearrangement joins TRBV27 to TRBJ1-1; D gene ambiguous. With 4 bases removed from V and 4 bases from J, the gap between germline ends came to 13 bases. The CDR3 totals 14 residues. Germline assignment: CDR1 MNHEY and CDR2 SMNVEV (reference sequence). CDR3 nucleotide sequence: TGTGCCAGCAGTTCGTCTTCGGGGTTCACTGAAGCTTTCTTT. Translation gives CASSSSSGFTEAFF.

This rearrangement joins TRBV19 to TRBJ2-7; D remains ambiguous. This CDR3 is 13 amino acids long. Trimming stripped 1 base from V and 3 bases from J, with 7 bases between. Looked up from germline, CDR1 is LNHDA and CDR2 is SQIVND (reference sequence). The CDR3, as DNA: TGTGCCAGTAGTATAGGGTCCGGCTACGAGCAGTACTTC. Translation: CASSIGSGYEQYF.

This chain connects TRBV11-2 to TRBJ2-7, with 7 bases that match TRBD1. Germline V lookup: CDR1 SGHAT, CDR2 FQNNGV. J was trimmed by 6 bases and V by 5 bases; bases with no gene match: 4. CDR3 length equals 12 residues. CDR3 nucleotides: TGTGCCAGCAGCAGCAACAGGGGCGAGCAGTACTTC. This encodes CASSSNRGEQYF.

The chain has TRBV6-5 and TRBJ2-5; 10 bases line up with TRBD2. This CDR3 is built from 14 residues. V gave up 5 bases and J gave up 4 bases; unmatched junction bases: 4. Germline CDR1 reads MNHEY; CDR2 reads SVGAGI. CDR3 DNA: TGTGCCAGCAGTACAATAGCGGGGGGAGAGACCCAGTACTTC. This gives the protein CASSTIAGGETQYF.

This clone was counted a few times. The genes are TRBV6-4 and TRBJ1-2, with 10 bases that match TRBD1. The CDR3 extends over 13 amino acids. The germline CDR1 and CDR2 sequences are MRHNA and SNTAGT. V shed 0 bases, J shed 8 bases, and the junction held 0 bases outside the gene matches. This CDR3 reads CASSDSTGGGYTF. CDR3 bases: TGTGCCAGCAGTGACTCGACAGGGGGCGGCTACACCTTC.

The chain uses TRBV7-9 and TRBJ1-2; 8 bases agree with TRBD1. The CDR3 has 15 residues. Trimming removed 5 bases from V and 8 bases from J; junction bases left unmatched: 13. CDR1 is SEHNR, CDR2 FQNEAQ, per germline (reference sequence). CDR3 coding DNA: TGTGCCAGCAGCGCAGGGACAGGAAGTTCGTGGGGCTACACCTTC. Its protein is CASSAGTGSSWGYTF. Supplemented by reference TRBV7-9 and TRBJ1-2, the full variable domain reads DTGVSQNPRHKITKRGQNVTFRCDPISEHNRLYWYRQTLGQGPEFLTYFQNEAQLEKSRLLSDRFSAERPKGSFSTLEIQRTEQGDSAMYLCASSAGTGSSWGYTFGSGTRLTVV.